These 21 T cell receptor beta chains were sequenced from one sample in a study of PD-L1 blockade in urothelial cancer. Time point noted: pretreatment peripheral blood. Libraries were prepared by immunoSEQ multiplex PCR; TCRdb keeps only in-frame clonotypes and omits some of them. The table has over 35,000 clones, over 80% seen once. The sequencing here drew on PBMCs, taken around atezolizumab (anti-PD-L1) treatment. These receptor sequences come from a man older than 75 with urothelial cancer.

CDR3 DNA sequence: TGCGCCAGCAGCTTGGGACTAGCGTTCCAAGAGACCCAGTACTTC. Encoded protein: CASSLGLAFQETQYF. The rearrangement links TRBV5-1 to TRBJ2-5; TRBD2 aligns across 8 bases. Germline V gives CDR1 SGHRS, CDR2 YFSETQ. CDR3 size: 15 residues. V lost 0 bases to trimming and J lost 1 base; unmatched junction nucleotides: 2.

The chain employs TRBV6-1 and TRBJ2-1; 15 bases match TRBD2. Per the germline V gene, CDR1 is MNHNS and CDR2 is SASEGT. The V and J ends lost 5 bases and 11 bases, in that order; junction bases with no gene match: 7. The CDR3 length is 15 residues. In nucleotides, the CDR3 is TGTGCCAGCAGTACAGGGACTAGCGGGAGGTCGAAGCAGTTCTTC. Its protein is CASSTGTSGRSKQFF.

The CDR3 spells CASSLSTRGREKLFF. The DNA of the CDR3 is TGTGCCAGCAGTTTATCGACAAGGGGGCGGGAAAAACTGTTTTTT. This rearrangement joins TRBV27 to TRBJ1-4; 7 bases match TRBD1. The CDR3 runs 15 residues. The V and J ends lost 0 bases and 8 bases, in that order; junction bases with no gene match: 6. Germline V gene lookup returns CDR1 MNHEY and CDR2 SMNVEV (reference sequence).

The V and J genes are TRBV4-3 and TRBJ2-3; maybe TRBD1 (7 bases). Germline-derived CDR1 and CDR2 are LGHNA and YSLEER. Deletions cut 0 bases from V and 2 bases from J, with 15 bases between. The CDR3 runs to 17 residues. CDR3 residues: CASSQDPQGEDTDTQYF. CDR3 nucleotides: TGCGCCAGCAGCCAAGATCCCCAGGGGGAGGACACAGATACGCAGTATTTT.

The chain combines TRBV18 with TRBJ2-1; D is undetermined. Germline-derived CDR1 and CDR2 are KGHSH and LQKENI. Between the trimmed V and J ends, which lost 3 bases and 4 bases, there was a span of 10 bases. The CDR3 contains 14 residues. In DNA form, the CDR3 reads TGTGCCAGCTCACCGGTTCACAGATACAATGAGCAGTTCTTC. Translation gives CASSPVHRYNEQFF.

This sequence joins TRBV6-5 and TRBJ1-2; D uncertain. The V gene lost 5 bases and the J gene lost 6 bases, with 19 bases spanning the gap. This CDR3 has 15 amino acids. Germline CDR1 reads MNHEY; CDR2 reads SVGAGI. This CDR3 reads CASSRHTGERNGYTF. CDR3 bases: TGTGCCAGCAGTCGCCACACCGGGGAGAGGAATGGCTACACCTTC.

The rearrangement joins TRBV5-1 to TRBJ2-1; 8 nucleotides agree with TRBD1. J was trimmed by 2 bases and V by 4 bases; bases with no gene match: 8. Germline CDR1 SGHRS, CDR2 YFSETQ. The CDR3 spans 16 residues. The CDR3 is CASSADQGAPYNEQFF. CDR3 nucleotides: TGCGCCAGCAGCGCAGACCAGGGGGCCCCCTACAATGAGCAGTTCTTC.

In this sample, this clone turned up a few times. The V call is TRBV9, the J call TRBJ1-2; the D gene is possibly TRBD1 (5 bases). Per the germline V gene, CDR1 is SGDLS and CDR2 is YYNGEE. The CDR3 sequence is 12 residues long. V was pared by 7 bases and J by 7 bases, with 14 bases between. The CDR3: CASVGDSRGYTF. DNA for the CDR3: TGTGCCAGCGTAGGGGACTCGCGTGGCTACACCTTC.

The chain carries TRBV18 and TRBJ2-1; 9 nucleotides align to TRBD2. This CDR3 region has 16 residues. Trimming took 0 bases from V and 2 from J; bases not matched to a gene: 2. Germline V CDR1 and CDR2: KGHSH, LQKENI. CDR3 bases: TGTGCCAGCTCACCACCGTCTAGCGGGGCCTACAATGAGCAGTTCTTC. Encoded protein: CASSPPSSGAYNEQFF.

The V call is TRBV2, the J call TRBJ1-2; 7 bases are shared with TRBD1. The CDR3 runs to 15 residues. Per germline, CDR1 SNHLY and CDR2 FYNNEI. Trimming at V came to 6 bases and at J to 1 base, leaving 8 bases not matched to a gene. CDR3 residues: CASRRGQTDNYGYTF. The CDR3, as DNA: TGTGCCAGCAGGAGGGGACAGACTGATAACTATGGCTACACCTTC. Drawing the rest from reference TRBV2 and TRBJ1-2, the complete variable domain is EPEVTQTPSHQVTQMGQEVILRCVPISNHLYFYWYRQILGQKVEFLVSFYNNEISEKSEIFDDQFSVERPDGSNFTLKIRSTKLEDSAMYFCASRRGQTDNYGYTFGSGTRLTVV.

The rearrangement uses TRBV5-1 and TRBJ2-7; 8 nucleotides match TRBD1. The J segment lost 5 bases and the V segment lost 6 bases, leaving 10 bases of the junction unmatched. The CDR3 runs 14 residues. Germline lookup yields CDR1 SGHRS and CDR2 YFSETQ. The chain's CDR3 is CASTRLEQGDEQYF. The CDR3 nucleotides are TGCGCCAGCACACGTTTGGAACAGGGGGACGAGCAGTACTTC.

This rearrangement joins TRBV29-1 to TRBJ2-5; unclear D gene. Germline loops: CDR1 SQVTM, CDR2 ANQGSEA. Between the trimmed V and J ends, which lost 3 bases and 0 bases, there was a span of 5 bases. CDR3 length: 12 amino acids. The CDR3 loop is CSVDGNQETQYF. The CDR3 coding sequence is TGCAGCGTTGATGGCAACCAAGAGACCCAGTACTTC.

V usage is TRBV5-5 and J usage is TRBJ2-7, with a weak D call TRBD2 (5 bases). CDR3 length: 15 residues. V was clipped by 7 bases and J by 4 bases, with 21 bases between them. Germline assignment: CDR1 SGHKS and CDR2 YYEKEE (reference sequence). CDR3 in DNA: TGTGCCAGCTCCCAGTACACGGACTTAGGGTACGAGCAGTACTTC. Its protein product is CASSQYTDLGYEQYF.

V usage is TRBV28 and J usage is TRBJ2-7; 9 bases agree with TRBD1. With V trimmed by 6 bases and J by 2 bases, 2 bases remained unmatched. Germline CDR1 is MDHEN and CDR2 is SYDVKM. This CDR3 comprises 13 residues. CDR3 sequence (DNA): TGTGCCAGCAGGGGACAGGGCCCCTACGAGCAGTACTTC. Protein: CASRGQGPYEQYF.

V and J are TRBV6-5 and TRBJ1-1; 8 bases map to TRBD1. After removal of 7 bases from V and 3 bases from J, the junction contained 10 bases not matched to a gene. Germline assignment: CDR1 MNHEY and CDR2 SVGAGI. The CDR3 runs 15 residues. The CDR3 DNA sequence: TGTGCCAGCATGGGGCAGGGGGCTGGGGACACTGAAGCTTTCTTT. This gives the protein CASMGQGAGDTEAFF.

The V call is TRBV19, the J call TRBJ1-1, with D uncertain. The CDR3 contains 13 residues. Germline CDR1 is LNHDA and CDR2 is SQIVND (reference sequence). V was pared by 1 base and J by 3 bases, with 6 bases between. The CDR3 coding sequence is TGTGCCAGTAGTATAGTCCGGGACACTGAAGCTTTCTTT. It encodes CASSIVRDTEAFF.

This rearrangement joins TRBV5-4 to TRBJ2-5; 11 bases map to TRBD2. The germline V gene has CDR1 SGHNT and CDR2 YYREEE (reference sequence). CDR3 length equals 16 residues. Trimming cost V 2 bases and J 2 bases; bases outside gene matches: 5. The CDR3 DNA sequence: TGTGCCAGCAGCTTACTAGCGGGAGCCTGGCAAGAGACCCAGTACTTC. Translated, it gives CASSLLAGAWQETQYF.

The CDR3 region is CAWSRDRPQETQYF. CDR3 bases: TGTGCCTGGAGTAGGGACAGGCCCCAAGAGACCCAGTACTTC. This chain uses TRBV30 with TRBJ2-5; 8 bases align to TRBD1. This CDR3 has 14 amino acids. V dropped 2 bases and J dropped 1; count of bases not matched to a gene: 3. The V gene's germline CDR1 is GTSNPN and CDR2 SVGIG (reference sequence).

This clone has only a few counts. The V call is TRBV2, the J call TRBJ2-7, with D maybe TRBD2 (5 bases). Germline V CDR1 and CDR2: SNHLY, FYNNEI. CDR3 size: 13 residues. The V and J ends lost 6 bases and 8 bases respectively, with 17 bases between them. CDR3 nucleotide sequence: TGTGCCAGCAGAGGTGAGGGTCCTGGCCAGCAGTACTTC. Translating gives CASRGEGPGQQYF.

This clone appeared a single time. The rearrangement links TRBV19 to TRBJ2-5, with D hard to call. There are 15 residues in the CDR3. Between the trimmed V and J ends, which lost 1 base and 4 bases, there was a span of 13 bases. CDR1 and CDR2 from the germline V gene are LNHDA and SQIVND (reference sequence). The CDR3 loop is CASSIGVGGAETQYF. DNA of the CDR3: TGTGCCAGTAGTATAGGCGTTGGCGGAGCAGAGACCCAGTACTTC.

The rearrangement links TRBV4-3 to TRBJ2-3, with TRBD1 identical over 11 bases. This CDR3 is built from 14 residues. The ends lost 6 bases at V and 6 bases at J; junction bases unmatched: 5. Germline CDR1 LGHNA, CDR2 YSLEER. The CDR3: CASSRGTGGDTQYF. The DNA of the CDR3 is TGCGCCAGCAGTCGCGGGACAGGGGGTGATACGCAGTATTTT.